Below, 27 T cell receptor beta chains from the same sample are listed, as sequenced in a study of blood T cell repertoires in COVID-19. Sequencing was performed with immunoSEQ multiplex PCR; in TCRdb, only in-frame clones are kept and a portion is missing. The sample includes approximately 94,000 clones, 65% to 90% of them seen just once. The material sequenced was peripheral blood. Receptor source: a man in his 60s with acute or convalescent COVID-19.

The V and J genes are TRBV2 and TRBJ1-1, with D possibly TRBD1 on 6 matching bases. The CDR3 has 13 residues. V was pared by 7 bases and J by 0 bases, with 9 bases between. Germline V lookup: CDR1 SNHLY, CDR2 FYNNEI. CDR3 protein: CASTGDMNTEAFF. DNA for the CDR3: TGTGCCAGCACCGGGGACATGAACACTGAAGCTTTCTTT.

The chain has TRBV5-1 and TRBJ2-3; possibly TRBD1 for D (6 bases). Germline-derived CDR1 and CDR2 are SGHRS and YFSETQ. The CDR3 contains 15 residues. With 1 base removed from V and 1 base from J, the gap between germline ends came to 10 bases. CDR3 nucleotide sequence: TGCGCCAGCAGCTTGTACAGGGTTCGCACAGATACGCAGTATTTT. It specifies CASSLYRVRTDTQYF.

The rearrangement links TRBV19 to TRBJ1-4, with 8 bases identical to TRBD1. This CDR3 has 14 residues. CDR1 and CDR2 (germline): LNHDA, SQIVND (reference sequence). The ends lost 5 bases at V and 5 bases at J; junction bases unmatched: 4. Here the CDR3 reads CASSPRGLNEKLFF. CDR3 in DNA: TGTGCCAGTAGTCCCAGGGGGCTCAATGAAAAACTGTTTTTT.

V and J are TRBV19 and TRBJ1-1; no clear D. In germline, CDR1 is LNHDA, CDR2 SQIVND (reference sequence). This CDR3 is built from 13 residues. Between the trimmed V and J ends, which lost 1 base and 5 bases, there was a span of 8 bases. This CDR3 is CASSIGPGTEAFF. DNA of the CDR3: TGTGCCAGTAGTATAGGGCCGGGGACTGAAGCTTTCTTT.

This clone has a handful of counts. The V call is TRBV28, the J call TRBJ1-2; 7 bases agree with TRBD1. CDR3 length: 15 amino acids. Per germline, CDR1 MDHEN and CDR2 SYDVKM. With 8 bases clipped from V and 5 bases from J, the junction kept 14 bases outside the gene matches. The CDR3 reads CASHPRTGRGYGYTF. The CDR3 bases are TGTGCCAGCCACCCGAGGACAGGCCGGGGGTATGGCTACACCTTC.

The V and J genes are TRBV7-9 and TRBJ1-1; 8 nucleotides agree with TRBD1. The germline V gene has CDR1 SEHNR and CDR2 FQNEAQ (reference sequence). This CDR3 region has 15 residues. With V trimmed by 3 bases and J by 2 bases, 5 bases remained unmatched. This chain's CDR3 is CASSFPTGANTEAFF. CDR3 nucleotides: TGTGCCAGCAGCTTTCCGACAGGGGCTAACACTGAAGCTTTCTTT.

The J gene is TRBJ2-3, the V gene TRBV4-3; 10 nucleotides align to TRBD1. J lost 4 bases, V lost 1 base, and 2 bases had no gene match. In germline, CDR1 is LGHNA, CDR2 YSLEER. This CDR3 is 15 amino acids long. CDR3 DNA: TGCGCCAGCAGCCAAGGGACAGGGGGTCCAGATACGCAGTATTTT. Translating gives CASSQGTGGPDTQYF.

The rearrangement links TRBV6-5 to TRBJ1-1, with TRBD1 matching over 8 bases. The CDR3 is 14 amino acids. Per the germline V gene, CDR1 is MNHEY and CDR2 is SVGAGI. J was trimmed by 0 bases and V by 7 bases; bases with no gene match: 4. The CDR3 sequence: CASTVTGVNTEAFF. The DNA for the CDR3 is TGTGCCAGCACCGTGACAGGGGTGAACACTGAAGCTTTCTTT.

V and J are TRBV18 and TRBJ2-5; 7 bases align to TRBD1. This CDR3 is 16 amino acids long. With 2 bases clipped from V and 4 bases from J, the junction kept 10 bases outside the gene matches. CDR1 KGHSH and CDR2 LQKENI come from the germline V gene. CDR3 amino acids: CASSPDMTGSRETQYF. In nucleotides, the CDR3 is TGTGCCAGCTCACCAGACATGACAGGGTCCCGAGAGACCCAGTACTTC.

Written as DNA, the CDR3 is TGTGCCAGCAGTCTCCGGGGGGGGGCCGAGCAGTACTTC. Residues: CASSLRGGAEQYF. The chain has TRBV12-3 or TRBV12-4 and TRBJ2-7; 8 bases map to TRBD2. Losses at the gene ends were 5 bases for V and 6 bases for J; bases not matched to a gene: 6. The CDR3 is 13 amino acids.

The V and J genes are TRBV5-1 and TRBJ2-1; a possible D gene is TRBD1 (6 bases). The CDR3 covers 15 residues. Germline CDR1 and CDR2: SGHRS and YFSETQ. V gave up 2 bases and J gave up 0 bases, with 9 bases separating them. CDR3 in DNA: TGCGCCAGCAGCTTTGGGACAATCTCCTACAATGAGCAGTTCTTC. Translated, it gives CASSFGTISYNEQFF.

This clone was counted once. The CDR3, as DNA: TGTGCCAGCAGCTTCGGGAACAGGGGACAAGAGACCCAGTACTTC. Its translation: CASSFGNRGQETQYF. J is TRBJ2-5 and V is TRBV5-5; 7 nucleotides line up with TRBD1. Germline-derived CDR1 and CDR2 are SGHKS and YYEKEE (reference sequence). J was trimmed by 2 bases and V by 2 bases; bases with no gene match: 6. The CDR3 extends over 15 amino acids.

The V call is TRBV6-5, the J call TRBJ1-2; 7 nucleotides line up with TRBD1. This CDR3 is 13 amino acids long. J gave up 6 bases and V 4 bases, and 5 bases lay outside the gene matches. Germline CDR1 is MNHEY and CDR2 is SVGAGI. The CDR3 region has the DNA TGTGCCAGCAGTTCGAGTACAGGGGATGGCTACACCTTC. Translated, it gives CASSSSTGDGYTF.

J is TRBJ1-1 and V is TRBV5-6, with a tentative D call TRBD1 (5 bases). CDR1 and CDR2 from the germline V gene are SGHDT and YYEEEE. The V end was cut by 4 bases, the J end by 6 bases, with 13 bases between. The CDR3 runs 13 residues. In nucleotides, the CDR3 is TGTGCCAGCAGCCGGCGGGGGGTCCCTGAAGCTTTCTTT. Protein: CASSRRGVPEAFF.

This sequence joins TRBV15 and TRBJ2-5; 10 bases fit TRBD1. This CDR3 region has 20 residues. J was trimmed by 3 bases and V by 0 bases; bases with no gene match: 16. In germline, CDR1 is LNHNV, CDR2 YYDKDF (reference sequence). CDR3 DNA sequence: TGTGCCACCAGCAGAGATCGCCGGATACAGGGACAGGGGAAAAAAGAGACCCAGTACTTC. Translating gives CATSRDRRIQGQGKKETQYF.

The chain recombines TRBV11-3 with TRBJ1-1; D gene uncertain. This CDR3 has 13 residues. CDR1 is SGHNT, CDR2 YENEEA, per germline. Trimming removed 1 base from V and 3 bases from J, with 6 bases in between. CDR3: CASSLGRYTEAFF. In nucleotides, the CDR3 is TGTGCCAGCAGCTTAGGCAGGTACACTGAAGCTTTCTTT.

The V and J genes are TRBV6-5 and TRBJ1-6; 9 nucleotides line up with TRBD1. This CDR3 is 14 amino acids long. Trimming took 7 bases from V and 8 from J; bases not matched to a gene: 6. Germline assignment: CDR1 MNHEY and CDR2 SVGAGI. The CDR3 region has the DNA TGTGCCAGCAATCACCGGGACAGGGATTCACCCCTCCACTTT. Its protein is CASNHRDRDSPLHF.

V gene TRBV21-1 combines with J gene TRBJ1-4. TRBV21-1 has pseudogene status. This CDR3 is built from 16 residues. The CDR3 sequence is CASSKSHPSPGEKLFF. The CDR3 DNA is TGTGCCAGCAGCAAATCTCACCCTTCCCCGGGGGAAAAACTGTTTTTT.

The gene calls are TRBV6-1 and TRBJ1-4, with D possibly being TRBD1 (5 bases). The ends were cut back, 1 base at V and 4 bases at J, with 10 bases in the middle. CDR1 is MNHNS and CDR2 is SASEGT in the germline V gene. The CDR3 consists of 15 residues. The CDR3 reads CASSEGWGLNEKLFF. As DNA, the CDR3 is TGTGCCAGCAGTGAAGGTTGGGGACTTAATGAAAAACTGTTTTTT.

The chain is built from TRBV12-3 or TRBV12-4 and TRBJ2-1, with 7 nucleotides matching TRBD2. Unmatched junction bases numbered 5, after V lost 7 bases and J lost 5 bases. CDR3 length: 13 amino acids. DNA of the CDR3: TGTGCCAGCATGTCTGGGGGGGACAATGAGCAGTTCTTC. Protein: CASMSGGDNEQFF.

The chain couples TRBV5-1 to TRBJ2-5, with TRBD2 matching 10 bases. Germline CDR1 is SGHRS and CDR2 is YFSETQ. This CDR3 has 17 amino acids. The trim removed 2 bases at V and 5 bases at J, leaving 12 bases unmatched. The DNA of the CDR3 is TGCGCCAGCAGCTTATTAGAAAAAGCGGGGGGGAGCGAGACCCAGTACTTC. It translates to CASSLLEKAGGSETQYF.

This chain links TRBV5-5 with TRBJ2-5; 13 bases match TRBD2. Trimming removed 2 bases from V and 0 bases from J; junction bases left unmatched: 7. Germline V lookup: CDR1 SGHKS, CDR2 YYEKEE (reference sequence). This CDR3 comprises 18 residues. The CDR3 nucleotides read TGTGCCAGCAGCTTTCGACTAGCGGGGGGCGCGGACCAAGAGACCCAGTACTTC. Its protein is CASSFRLAGGADQETQYF.

This chain uses TRBV6-5 with TRBJ1-5; D ambiguous. Germline CDR1 reads MNHEY; CDR2 reads SVGAGI. The CDR3 consists of 15 residues. Between the trimmed V and J ends, which lost 0 bases and 4 bases, there was a span of 10 bases. This chain's CDR3 is CASSYSRERNQPQHF. The CDR3 DNA follows: TGTGCCAGCAGTTACTCGAGGGAGCGAAATCAGCCCCAGCATTTT.

This chain uses TRBV28 with TRBJ1-2, with 10 bases aligning to TRBD1. CDR1 is MDHEN and CDR2 is SYDVKM in the germline V gene. The V gene end was trimmed by 3 bases and the J gene end by 3 bases; junction bases not matched to a gene: 10. This CDR3 comprises 17 residues. Here the CDR3 reads CASSFNPDRGWDYGYTF. In DNA form, the CDR3 reads TGTGCCAGCAGTTTCAATCCGGACAGGGGGTGGGACTATGGCTACACCTTC.

V usage is TRBV5-5 and J usage is TRBJ1-2; possible D gene TRBD1, 5 bases. CDR3 length: 13 amino acids. The V end lost 2 bases, the J end lost 2 bases, and 7 bases lay between the germline ends. Germline V gene lookup returns CDR1 SGHKS and CDR2 YYEKEE (reference sequence). The DNA of the CDR3 is TGTGCCAGCAGCTTTCCAGGGAACTATGGCTACACCTTC. It translates to CASSFPGNYGYTF.

This clone was observed once. The chain is built from TRBV18 and TRBJ1-5; D gene uncertain. This CDR3 spans 15 amino acids. Germline V gene sequence: CDR1 KGHSH, CDR2 LQKENI. The ends were cut back, 3 bases at V and 0 bases at J, with 9 bases in the middle. CDR3 nucleotides: TGTGCCAGCTCACCTTTGCCAGTTAGCAATCAGCCCCAGCATTTT. Amino acid sequence: CASSPLPVSNQPQHF.

This clone was picked up one time. This chain joins TRBV7-3 and TRBJ2-1; 7 positions agree with TRBD1. Per germline, CDR1 SGHTA and CDR2 FQGTGA. The junction had 7 bases not matched to a gene; V was cut back by 2 bases and J by 6 bases. This CDR3 has 15 amino acids. CDR3 in DNA: TGTGCCAGCAGCTTATCGGAAGGGGGCCGCAATGAGCAGTTCTTC. Its protein product is CASSLSEGGRNEQFF.